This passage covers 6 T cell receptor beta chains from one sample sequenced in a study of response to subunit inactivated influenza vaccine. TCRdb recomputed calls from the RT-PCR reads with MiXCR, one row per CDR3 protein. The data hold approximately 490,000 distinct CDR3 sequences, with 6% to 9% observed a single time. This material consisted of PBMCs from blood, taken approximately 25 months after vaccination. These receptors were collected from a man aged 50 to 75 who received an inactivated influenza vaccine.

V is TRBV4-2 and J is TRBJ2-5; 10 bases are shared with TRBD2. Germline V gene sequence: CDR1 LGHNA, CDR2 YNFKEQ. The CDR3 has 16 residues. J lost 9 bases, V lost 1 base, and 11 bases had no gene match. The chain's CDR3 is CASSQASGRARGAQYF. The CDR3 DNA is TGTGCCAGCAGCCAAGCGAGCGGGAGGGCCCGGGGGGCCCAGTACTTC.

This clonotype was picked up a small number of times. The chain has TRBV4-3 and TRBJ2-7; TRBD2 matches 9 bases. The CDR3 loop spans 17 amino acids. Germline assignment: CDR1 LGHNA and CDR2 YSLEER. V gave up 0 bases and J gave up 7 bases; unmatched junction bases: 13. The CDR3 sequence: CASSQDLISGGLWEQYF. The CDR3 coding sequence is TGCGCCAGCAGCCAAGATCTTATTAGCGGGGGCCTTTGGGAGCAGTACTTC.

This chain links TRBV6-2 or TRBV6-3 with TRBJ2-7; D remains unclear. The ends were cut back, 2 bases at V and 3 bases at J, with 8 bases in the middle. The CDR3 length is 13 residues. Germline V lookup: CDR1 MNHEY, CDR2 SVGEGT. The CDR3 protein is CASSYADFYEQYF. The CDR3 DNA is TGTGCCAGCAGTTACGCGGATTTCTACGAGCAGTACTTC.

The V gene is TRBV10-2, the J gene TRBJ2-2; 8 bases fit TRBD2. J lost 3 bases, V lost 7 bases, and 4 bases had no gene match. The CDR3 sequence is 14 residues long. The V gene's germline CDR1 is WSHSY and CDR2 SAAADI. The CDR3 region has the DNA TGCGCCAGCACTTGGCGGGAGGACACCGGGGAGCTGTTTTTT. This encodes CASTWREDTGELFF.

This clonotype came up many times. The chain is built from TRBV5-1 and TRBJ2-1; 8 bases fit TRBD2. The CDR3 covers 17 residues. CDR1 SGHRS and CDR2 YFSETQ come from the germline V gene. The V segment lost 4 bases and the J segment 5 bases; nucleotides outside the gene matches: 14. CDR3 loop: CASSGGPAGVVNNEQFF. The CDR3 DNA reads TGCGCCAGCAGCGGGGGGCCAGCGGGAGTGGTGAACAATGAGCAGTTCTTC.

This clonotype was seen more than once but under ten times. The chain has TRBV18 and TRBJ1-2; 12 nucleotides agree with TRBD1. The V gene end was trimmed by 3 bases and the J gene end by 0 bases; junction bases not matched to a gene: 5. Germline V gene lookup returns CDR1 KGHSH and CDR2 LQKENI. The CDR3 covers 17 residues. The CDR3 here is CASSPPGQGASNYGYTF. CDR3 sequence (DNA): TGTGCCAGCTCACCCCCGGGACAGGGGGCTTCTAACTATGGCTACACCTTC.